This TCR beta chain was identified during a study of blood T cells in healthy people across ages. The germline CDR1 and CDR2 sequences are DFQATT and SNEGSKA (reference sequence). The CDR3 is made up of 14 amino acids. Germline trimming cut 3 bases from V and 0 bases from J; bases unmatched to any gene: 2. A remark on this clonotype: The antigen remains unidentified.

The study, taken as a whole, reports: Both higher diversity and more naive CD4+ cells marked long-lived donors when set against aged donors.

For the second PCR, which ran for roughly 7 to 11 cycles, a sample-barcoded 5' primer and a J-beta primer mix were used. One entry per CDR3 protein results from TCRdb running MiXCR on the 5' RACE reads. The data show approximately 490,000 distinct CDR3 sequences, about 25% seen once. Drawn from each donor were ten milliliters of peripheral blood. The data were also submitted as part of a second study, on T cells of mothers and their children. That study adds: Some 2.7 million TCR beta reads per child versus over 10 million per mother.

The sequencing input was blood. This TCR derives from a boy aged 5-17 years in good health. The chain recombines TRBV20-1 with TRBJ2-7; 10 bases are a match to TRBD1. This CDR3 reads CSARGTGDSYEQYF. The DNA of the CDR3 is TGCAGTGCTAGGGGGACAGGGGACTCCTACGAGCAGTACTTC.